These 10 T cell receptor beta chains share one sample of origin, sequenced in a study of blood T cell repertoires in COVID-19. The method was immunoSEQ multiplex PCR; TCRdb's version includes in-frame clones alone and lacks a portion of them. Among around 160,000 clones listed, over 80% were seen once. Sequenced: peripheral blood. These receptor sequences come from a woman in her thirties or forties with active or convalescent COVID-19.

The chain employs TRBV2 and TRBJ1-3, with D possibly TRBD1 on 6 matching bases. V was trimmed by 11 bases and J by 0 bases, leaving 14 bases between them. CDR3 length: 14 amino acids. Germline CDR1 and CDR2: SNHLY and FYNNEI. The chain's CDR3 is CAGGGGDSGNTIYF. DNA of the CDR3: TGTGCCGGAGGGGGGGGCGACTCTGGAAACACCATATATTTT.

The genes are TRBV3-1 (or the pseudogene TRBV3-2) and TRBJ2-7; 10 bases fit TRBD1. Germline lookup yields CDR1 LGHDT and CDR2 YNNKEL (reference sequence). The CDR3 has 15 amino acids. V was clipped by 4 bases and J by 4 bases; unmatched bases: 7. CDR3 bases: TGTGCCAGCAGCCCGTCGACAGGGGGCTTATACGAGCAGTACTTC. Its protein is CASSPSTGGLYEQYF.

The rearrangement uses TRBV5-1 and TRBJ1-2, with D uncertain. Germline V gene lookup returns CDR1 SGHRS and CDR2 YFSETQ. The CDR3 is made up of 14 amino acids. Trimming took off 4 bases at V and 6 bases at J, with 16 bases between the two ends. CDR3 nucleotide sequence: TGCGCCAGCAGCCCAATGGGAGGGAGCGATGGCTACACCTTC. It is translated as CASSPMGGSDGYTF.

CDR3 in amino acids: CASSLAGAGTEAFF. The CDR3 coding sequence is TGTGCCAGCAGTTTAGCTGGGGCAGGAACTGAAGCTTTCTTT. This chain uses TRBV27 with TRBJ1-1; D may be TRBD1 (5 bases). Trimming stripped 2 bases from V and 5 bases from J, with 12 bases between. This CDR3 has 14 residues. The germline gives CDR1 MNHEY, CDR2 SMNVEV (reference sequence).

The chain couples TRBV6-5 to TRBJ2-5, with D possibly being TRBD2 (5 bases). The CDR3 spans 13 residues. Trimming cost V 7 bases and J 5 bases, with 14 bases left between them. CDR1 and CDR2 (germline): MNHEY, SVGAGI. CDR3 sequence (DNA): TGTGCCAGCAATCCGGGGTTCGGGGAGACCCAGTACTTC. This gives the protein CASNPGFGETQYF.

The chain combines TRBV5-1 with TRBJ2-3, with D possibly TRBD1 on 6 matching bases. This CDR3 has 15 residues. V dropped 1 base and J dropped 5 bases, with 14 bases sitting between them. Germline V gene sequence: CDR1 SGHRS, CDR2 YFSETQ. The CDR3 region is CASSLLQGGVDTQYF. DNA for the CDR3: TGCGCCAGCAGCTTGCTACAGGGTGGTGTAGATACGCAGTATTTT.

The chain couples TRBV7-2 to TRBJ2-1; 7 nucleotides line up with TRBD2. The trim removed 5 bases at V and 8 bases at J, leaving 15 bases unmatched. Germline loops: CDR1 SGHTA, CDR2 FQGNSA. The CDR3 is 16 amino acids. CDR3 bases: TGTGCCAGCAGCGTTAGAAGGACTAGATCCGGCCATGAGCAGTTCTTC. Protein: CASSVRRTRSGHEQFF.

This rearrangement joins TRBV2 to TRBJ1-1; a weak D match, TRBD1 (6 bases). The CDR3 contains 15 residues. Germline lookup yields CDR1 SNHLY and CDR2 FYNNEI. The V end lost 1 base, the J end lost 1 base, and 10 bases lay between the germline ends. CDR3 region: CASSEGRTANTEAFF. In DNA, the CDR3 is TGTGCCAGCAGTGAAGGCCGGACAGCGAACACTGAAGCTTTCTTT.

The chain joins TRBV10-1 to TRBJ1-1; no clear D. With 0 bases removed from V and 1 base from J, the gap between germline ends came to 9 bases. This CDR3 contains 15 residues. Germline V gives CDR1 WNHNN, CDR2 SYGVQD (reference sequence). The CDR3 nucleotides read TGCGCCAGCAGTGAGTCGGCGGTGGGGAACACTGAAGCTTTCTTT. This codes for CASSESAVGNTEAFF.

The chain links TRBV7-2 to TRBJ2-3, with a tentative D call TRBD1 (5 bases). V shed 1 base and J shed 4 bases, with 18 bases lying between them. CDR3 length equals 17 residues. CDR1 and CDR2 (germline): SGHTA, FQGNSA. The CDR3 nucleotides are TGTGCCAGCAGCTTAGTTCGGACAAACAGACGAGCAGATACGCAGTATTTT. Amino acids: CASSLVRTNRRADTQYF.